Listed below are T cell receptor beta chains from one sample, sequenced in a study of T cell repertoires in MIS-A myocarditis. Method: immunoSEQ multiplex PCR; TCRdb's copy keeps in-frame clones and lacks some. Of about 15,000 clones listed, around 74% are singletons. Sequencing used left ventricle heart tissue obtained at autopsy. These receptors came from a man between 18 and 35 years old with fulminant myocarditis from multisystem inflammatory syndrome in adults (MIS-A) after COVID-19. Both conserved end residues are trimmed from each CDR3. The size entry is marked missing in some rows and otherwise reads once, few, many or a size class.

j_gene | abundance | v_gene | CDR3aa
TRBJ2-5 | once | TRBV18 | ASSPFRAGQETQY
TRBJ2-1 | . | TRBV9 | ASSVRSAGAYNEQF
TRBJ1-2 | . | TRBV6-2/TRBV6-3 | ASTPRTGGRSYGYT
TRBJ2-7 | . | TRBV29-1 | SVAGVRQGSLYEQY
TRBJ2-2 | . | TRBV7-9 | ASSIRTVSTGELF
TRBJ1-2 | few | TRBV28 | AAGARGADGYT
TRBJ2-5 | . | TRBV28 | ASSGDIHQETQY
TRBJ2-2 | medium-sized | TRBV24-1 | ATSDLDRTSGSDTGELF
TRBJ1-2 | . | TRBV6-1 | ASSDLGEINYGYT
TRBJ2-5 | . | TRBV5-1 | ASSLGQRQETQY
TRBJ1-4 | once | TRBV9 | ASAWSQRVATNEKLF
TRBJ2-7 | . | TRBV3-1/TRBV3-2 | ASSQQGRGEQY
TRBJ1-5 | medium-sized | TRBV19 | ASSMGRDQPQH
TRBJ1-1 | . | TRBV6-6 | ASSFPWTVNTEAF
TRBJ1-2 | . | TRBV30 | ACPPQGIGDGYT
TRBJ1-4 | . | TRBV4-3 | ASSRRTGTRLF